The following is a TCR beta chain sequence with its context. Antigen unknown. The conserved closing phenylalanine or tryptophan is absent in this CDR3, likely reflecting a read error. TCRdb ran MiXCR on the reads and lists one entry per CDR3 protein. The sample consists of about 740,000 distinct CDR3 sequences, 35% to 45% of them appearing once. The germline gives CDR1 SGHTA, CDR2 FQGNSA. This CDR3 has 16 residues. V gave up 4 bases and J gave up 2 bases; unmatched junction bases: 5. The sample is drawn from a study of T cell repertoires in cytomegalovirus infection. About the research overall: Signatures in public TCR beta sequences pointed to both CMV infection and matching HLA type. Findings of the study overall: In two of eight donors, the top clonotype was HLA-C-restricted CMV-specific.

This sequence originates from a human donor in good health (CMV status not recorded). Some clones in this sample may be carry-over from other donors' samples. This chain joins TRBV7-2 and TRBJ1-3; 10 bases are a match to TRBD1. The sequencing input was PBMCs. The DNA of the CDR3 is TGTGCCAGCAGCTCGTTCGGGACAGGGGCTGGAAACACCATATATTAT. Translating it yields CASSSFGTGAGNTIYY.